Here is one T cell receptor beta chain with its context. Once RNA had been extracted, it was reverse transcribed into cDNA to act as the sequencing template. Assay: immunoSEQ multiplex PCR; the TCRdb copy retains only in-frame clones and omits some. The repertoire holds 250,000 to 350,000 clones, with 60% as singletons. This entry comes from a study of CD8+ T cells in alopecia areata. The length of the CDR3 is 11 residues. V dropped 5 bases and J dropped 4 bases, with 8 bases sitting between them. Germline V gives CDR1 DFQATT, CDR2 SNEGSKA (reference sequence). The treatment denotes: oral pan-JAK inhibitor, 5-10 mg twice daily.

This specimen consisted of CD4+ T cells sorted from blood, obtained at approximately week 52, from a patient treated with tofacitinib. This sequence was found in a human donor with alopecia areata. The rearrangement joins TRBV20-1 to TRBJ2-5, with D unclear. The CDR3 nucleotides read TGCAGTGCTTACAGCCCAGAGACCCAGTACTTC. Translation: CSAYSPETQYF.